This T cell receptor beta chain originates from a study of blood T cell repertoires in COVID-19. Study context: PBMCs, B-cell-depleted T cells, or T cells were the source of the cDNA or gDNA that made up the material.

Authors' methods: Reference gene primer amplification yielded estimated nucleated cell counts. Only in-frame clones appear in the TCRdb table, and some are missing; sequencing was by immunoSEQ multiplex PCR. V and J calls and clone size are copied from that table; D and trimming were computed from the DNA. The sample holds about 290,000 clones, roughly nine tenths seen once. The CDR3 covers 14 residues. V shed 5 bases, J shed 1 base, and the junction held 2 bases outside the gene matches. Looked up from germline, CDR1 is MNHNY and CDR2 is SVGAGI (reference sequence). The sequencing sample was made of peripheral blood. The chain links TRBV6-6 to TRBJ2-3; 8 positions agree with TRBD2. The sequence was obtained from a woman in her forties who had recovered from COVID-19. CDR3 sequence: CASSMRGGTDTQYF. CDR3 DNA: TGTGCCAGCAGTATGCGGGGGGGCACAGATACGCAGTATTTT.